The rows below give T cell receptor beta chains drawn from one sample of a study of shared clonotypes between healthy human individuals. Assay used: immunoSEQ multiplex PCR; TCRdb lists only in-frame clones, some missing. The table lists 2 million or so clones, about 95% of them singletons. Sequences were obtained from naive CD8+ T cells sorted from blood. These receptors all come from a man aged 18 to 29 in good health. Both conserved end residues are trimmed from each CDR3. The D gene is left open where the match is weak.

d_call	v_call	j_call	cdr3_aa
TRBD1	TRBV13	TRBJ1-2	ASSLGGQVNYGYT
TRBD1	TRBV9	TRBJ2-7	ASSYSGTVLSEQY
NA	TRBV10-2	TRBJ1-5	ASSDSNQPQH
NA	TRBV7-6	TRBJ2-7	ASSPVGVEQY
NA	TRBV4-3	TRBJ2-7	ASSQVGSYEQY
NA	TRBV7-8	TRBJ1-4	ASSLVDGILF
TRBD1	TRBV9	TRBJ2-2	ASRGQGPEGTGELF
TRBD1	TRBV19	TRBJ2-1	ASSMGQGFNEQF
NA	TRBV7-8	TRBJ1-2	ASSLAIPYGYT
TRBD1	TRBV6-1	TRBJ1-6	ASSEWLGQGEENSPLH
NA	TRBV4-1	TRBJ2-5	ASSQGIDSYQETQY
NA	TRBV5-4	TRBJ1-2	ASSSDRSNYGYT
TRBD2	TRBV5-4	TRBJ2-1	ASSLVVLAGVVNEQF
NA	TRBV28	TRBJ1-1	ASSPGVTEAF